The sequence of this T cell receptor (beta chain) was determined in a study of blood T cell repertoires in COVID-19. In the study overall: COVID-19 samples collected from the United States, Italy and Spain covered acute and convalescent phases.

This CDR3 is 15 amino acids long. Germline CDR1 is SGDLS and CDR2 is YYNGEE. V lost 4 bases and J lost 8; bases outside the gene matches: 12. In the original processing: It was from reference gene primer amplification that nucleated cell counts were estimated. Profiled with immunoSEQ multiplex PCR; TCRdb holds only in-frame clones, not every one. V and J calls and clone size are those listed in that table; D and trimming were worked out from the DNA. The table shows nearly 80,000 clones, with roughly 80% occurring only once. Material for sequencing was peripheral blood. This chain links TRBV9 with TRBJ2-1; TRBD2 aligns across 7 bases. The source of this sequence is a woman in her sixties or seventies with acute or convalescent COVID-19. Here the CDR3 reads CASSPRTGTNDEQFF. CDR3 nucleotides: TGTGCCAGCAGCCCACGAACCGGGACTAATGATGAGCAGTTCTTC. Full variable domain (remainder filled in from reference TRBV9 and TRBJ2-1): DSGVTQTPKHLITATGQRVTLRCSPRSGDLSVYWYQQSLDQGLQFLIQYYNGEERAKGNILERFSAQQFPDLHSELNLSSLELGDSALYFCASSPRTGTNDEQFFGPGTRLTVL.